Below, 6 T cell receptor beta chains from the same sample are listed, as sequenced in a study of cytomegalovirus exposure and HLA in healthy donors. PCR primers comprised 60 Vbeta and 13 Jbeta primers. The protocol was immunoSEQ multiplex PCR, while the TCRdb copy is restricted to in-frame clones and leaves out a portion. Of 98,000 or so clones in the sample, more than 60% were seen once. Sequencing was done on a sample of PBMCs. These receptors were taken from a man between 60 and 70 years old in good health and CMV-seropositive.

The chain combines TRBV5-1 with TRBJ1-2; 9 positions agree with TRBD1. Germline assignment: CDR1 SGHRS and CDR2 YFSETQ. The CDR3 length is 15 residues. Trimming cost V 3 bases and J 8 bases; bases outside gene matches: 11. The CDR3: CASSYYTGGADGYTF. The CDR3, as DNA: TGCGCCAGCAGCTATTACACAGGGGGCGCGGACGGCTACACCTTC.

Worth noting for this clone: The junction departs from the called germline gene at one end, perhaps through a read error. The V and J genes are TRBV7-7 and TRBJ2-3; D uncertain. The CDR3 covers 15 residues. CDR1 and CDR2 (germline): SSHAT, FNYEAQ (reference sequence). CDR3 residues: CASSPAQLGTDTQYF. CDR3 nucleotide sequence: TGTGCTAGCAGCCCAGCACAGCTCGGCACAGATACGCAGTATTTT.

This clone was observed a single time. The chain recombines TRBV19 with TRBJ2-5, with TRBD1 matching over 8 bases. V was pared by 3 bases and J by 6 bases, with 6 bases of the junction left unmatched. This CDR3 region has 14 residues. Germline V CDR1 and CDR2: LNHDA, SQIVND (reference sequence). Here the CDR3 DNA reads TGTGCCAGTAGTATTGGACAGGGCAGACAGACCCAGTACTTC. Translating gives CASSIGQGRQTQYF.

In this sample, this clone turned up a few times. The rearrangement links TRBV6-1 to TRBJ2-7, with D maybe TRBD2 (5 bases). This CDR3 spans 14 amino acids. The V end lost 5 bases, the J end lost 2 bases, and 13 bases lay between the germline ends. Per germline, CDR1 MNHNS and CDR2 SASEGT. The CDR3 region has the DNA TGTGCCAGCAGTATTAGGACTGGGACCTACGAGCAGTACTTC. The encoded protein is CASSIRTGTYEQYF.

J is TRBJ2-1 and V is TRBV11-2; D might be TRBD1 (6 bases). This CDR3 has 16 amino acids. Trimming took off 2 bases at V and 5 bases at J, with 16 bases between the two ends. Germline V gene data show CDR1 as SGHAT and CDR2 as FQNNGV. The CDR3 DNA reads TGTGCCAGCAGCTTATGGGTCAGGGGATCGGACAATGAGCAGTTCTTC. Encoded protein: CASSLWVRGSDNEQFF.

The chain couples TRBV7-9 to TRBJ1-2; possibly TRBD1 for D (6 bases). The CDR3 sequence is 17 residues long. The V end lost 4 bases, the J end lost 2 bases, and 20 bases lay between the germline ends. From germline, CDR1 is SEHNR and CDR2 FQNEAQ (reference sequence). The CDR3 reads CASSSSSTLGANYGYTF. For the CDR3, the DNA is TGTGCCAGCAGCTCTAGTTCCACACTGGGGGCGAACTATGGCTACACCTTC.